One sample yielded the 19 T cell receptor beta chains listed below, sequenced in a study of technical replicates of blood from several donors. TCRdb keeps only in-frame clones here, not all; method: immunoSEQ multiplex PCR. The profile shows 60,000 to 65,000 clones, about 87% of them singletons. What was sequenced was PBMCs. The receptors were sampled from a human donor in good health. Some clones in this sample may be carry-over from other donors' samples.

The rearrangement joins TRBV7-9 to TRBJ2-7, with 7 bases matching TRBD2. V was pared by 5 bases and J by 4 bases, with 5 bases of the junction left unmatched. Germline V lookup: CDR1 SEHNR, CDR2 FQNEAQ (reference sequence). The CDR3 extends over 13 amino acids. CDR3 coding DNA: TGTGCCAGCAGCCGCCCCGGGGGGTACGAGCAGTACTTC. Amino acid sequence: CASSRPGGYEQYF.

The table lists this clone with a count of one. The chain links TRBV27 to TRBJ2-1, with D perhaps matching TRBD1 (6 bases). The CDR3 sequence is 13 residues long. Looked up from germline, CDR1 is MNHEY and CDR2 is SMNVEV (reference sequence). Trimming cost V 6 bases and J 9 bases, with 15 bases left between them. The CDR3 nucleotides are TGTGCCAGCAGGACCACAGGGCGGCCTGAGCAGTTCTTC. As protein: CASRTTGRPEQFF.

V is TRBV7-9 and J is TRBJ2-3, with 8 bases lining up with TRBD2. The V gene's germline CDR1 is SEHNR and CDR2 FQNEAQ (reference sequence). The V segment lost 5 bases and the J segment 4 bases; nucleotides outside the gene matches: 11. The CDR3 is 16 amino acids. CDR3 DNA: TGTGCCAGCAGCCTACACGGGAGGGCCGGATCAGATACGCAGTATTTT. Its translation: CASSLHGRAGSDTQYF.

The genes are TRBV30 and TRBJ2-1, with TRBD2 identical over 11 bases. The CDR3 loop spans 13 amino acids. Germline V gene sequence: CDR1 GTSNPN, CDR2 SVGIG (reference sequence). Germline trimming cut 8 bases from V and 1 base from J; bases unmatched to any gene: 1. CDR3: CAGTSGSYNEQFF. CDR3 bases: TGTGCCGGGACTAGCGGTTCCTACAATGAGCAGTTCTTC.

The rearrangement joins TRBV12-5 to TRBJ2-1, with a tentative D call TRBD2 (5 bases). V lost 1 base to trimming and J lost 8 bases, with 9 bases between them. Germline V CDR1 and CDR2: LGHNT, FRNRAP. The CDR3 runs to 13 residues. In DNA, the CDR3 is TGTGCTAGTGGTTTGGGGACCGGGGATGAGCAGTTCTTC. Protein product: CASGLGTGDEQFF.

The chain carries TRBV28 and TRBJ1-1; D not resolved. The CDR3 is made up of 14 amino acids. V was pared by 6 bases and J by 7 bases, with 18 bases between. Germline V CDR1 and CDR2: MDHEN, SYDVKM. CDR3 protein: CASSLGVGWGEAFF. The CDR3 DNA reads TGTGCCAGCAGCCTCGGGGTAGGGTGGGGTGAAGCTTTCTTT.

This rearrangement joins TRBV19 to TRBJ1-1, with D perhaps TRBD1 (6 bases). The CDR3 consists of 14 residues. Germline-derived CDR1 and CDR2 are LNHDA and SQIVND (reference sequence). The V end lost 3 bases, the J end lost 8 bases, and 16 bases lay between the germline ends. The CDR3 nucleotides are TGTGCCAGTAGTATTTCCCTGGGACACAGGGAAGCTTTCTTT. It codes for CASSISLGHREAFF.

The chain joins TRBV7-3 to TRBJ2-3; D not certain. The CDR3 runs to 14 residues. CDR1 is SGHTA and CDR2 is FQGTGA in the germline V gene. Trimming pared 5 bases from V and 0 bases from J, leaving 9 bases between. In nucleotides, the CDR3 is TGTGCCAGCAGCGCCAGCGTTAGCACAGATACGCAGTATTTT. Translation gives CASSASVSTDTQYF.

Here the CDR3 DNA reads TGCAGCGTTTGGGGGGAGGGCTACAATGAGCAGTTCTTC. It encodes CSVWGEGYNEQFF. The rearrangement uses TRBV29-1 and TRBJ2-1; 7 bases are shared with TRBD2. The CDR3 consists of 13 residues. The V and J ends lost 5 bases and 3 bases, in that order; junction bases with no gene match: 4. CDR1 and CDR2 from the germline V gene are SQVTM and ANQGSEA.

This clone was seen a few times. The chain combines TRBV14 with TRBJ2-1; the D gene is possibly TRBD1 (6 bases). Germline loops: CDR1 SGHDN, CDR2 FVKESK. The germline V and J ends were trimmed by 1 base and 15 bases, with 10 bases remaining between them. The CDR3 has 11 residues. DNA for the CDR3: TGTGCCAGCAGCCAAGGGACAGAACCGTTCTTC. Encoded protein: CASSQGTEPFF.

The J gene is TRBJ2-5, the V gene TRBV30; D is uncertain. The length of the CDR3 is 12 residues. V was cut by 2 bases and J by 1 base, with 5 bases left in between. Germline-derived CDR1 and CDR2 are GTSNPN and SVGIG (reference sequence). As DNA, the CDR3 is TGTGCCTGGAGTTCGGGCCAAGAGACCCAGTACTTC. Residues: CAWSSGQETQYF.

This chain joins TRBV7-3 and TRBJ2-2; 10 positions agree with TRBD1. Germline CDR1 and CDR2: SGHTA and FQGTGA. This CDR3 region has 16 residues. The junction had 8 bases not matched to a gene; V was cut back by 5 bases and J by 5 bases. As DNA, the CDR3 is TGTGCCAGCAGCGCGACCCGACAGGGGGCTACCGGGGAGCTGTTTTTT. Amino acid sequence: CASSATRQGATGELFF.

V is TRBV18 and J is TRBJ1-2; D not certain. The V gene lost 2 bases and the J gene lost 9 bases, with 10 bases spanning the gap. Germline values: CDR1 KGHSH, CDR2 LQKENI. This CDR3 region has 12 residues. CDR3 DNA: TGTGCCAGCTCACCATCTGAGGGAAGCTACACCTTC. Translating gives CASSPSEGSYTF. The variable domain in full, with the rest retrieved from reference TRBV18 and TRBJ1-2, is NAGVMQNPRHLVRRRGQEARLRCSPMKGHSHVYWYRQLPEEGLKFMVYLQKENIIDESGMPKERFSAEFPKEGPSILRIQQVVRGDSAAYFCASSPSEGSYTFGSGTRLTVV.

The rearrangement links TRBV6-4 to TRBJ2-1; 9 nucleotides align to TRBD1. Germline CDR1 and CDR2: MRHNA and SNTAGT. The CDR3 is made up of 15 amino acids. V was clipped by 4 bases and J by 0 bases; unmatched bases: 1. CDR3 sequence reads: CASSGGQGSYNEQFF. CDR3 bases: TGTGCCAGCAGTGGGGGACAGGGCTCCTACAATGAGCAGTTCTTC.

The rearrangement links TRBV7-2 to TRBJ2-3; 15 bases align to TRBD2. The ends lost 7 bases at V and 0 bases at J; junction bases unmatched: 8. This CDR3 has 18 residues. Germline CDR1 is SGHTA and CDR2 is FQGNSA. CDR3 DNA sequence: TGTGCCAGCACCTATTGGACTAGCGGGAGGGCCAGCACAGATACGCAGTATTTT. Translation: CASTYWTSGRASTDTQYF.

The chain joins TRBV5-6 to TRBJ1-2, with D hard to call. Germline CDR1 SGHDT, CDR2 YYEEEE. The CDR3 has 14 residues. The ends were cut back, 4 bases at V and 6 bases at J, with 16 bases in the middle. The CDR3 sequence: CASSPRVAWNGYTF. DNA for the CDR3: TGTGCCAGCAGCCCCCGGGTGGCGTGGAATGGCTACACCTTC.

The genes are TRBV6-6 and TRBJ2-4; D remains ambiguous. This CDR3 comprises 14 residues. V gave up 0 bases and J gave up 5 bases, with 8 bases separating them. Germline assignment: CDR1 MNHNY and CDR2 SVGAGI (reference sequence). DNA for the CDR3: TGTGCCAGCAGTTACTCGTTCGAGGAAAACATTCAGTACTTC. Its protein product is CASSYSFEENIQYF.

The V call is TRBV4-1, the J call TRBJ2-7; D may be TRBD1 (6 bases). The CDR3 is 17 amino acids. Germline lookup yields CDR1 MGHRA and CDR2 YSYEKL. The V end was cut by 0 bases, the J end by 3 bases, with 18 bases between. The CDR3 DNA reads TGCGCCAGCAGCCAAGACCTAACGCAGGGGTTGGGCTACGAGCAGTACTTC. It codes for CASSQDLTQGLGYEQYF.

This clone has only a few counts. V is TRBV27 and J is TRBJ2-7; the match to TRBD2 covers 7 bases. Germline-derived CDR1 and CDR2 are MNHEY and SMNVEV (reference sequence). The CDR3 contains 13 residues. Germline trimming cut 5 bases from V and 0 bases from J; bases unmatched to any gene: 1. The DNA of the CDR3 is TGTGCCAGCAGTAAGCGGGACTCCTACGAGCAGTACTTC. It specifies CASSKRDSYEQYF.